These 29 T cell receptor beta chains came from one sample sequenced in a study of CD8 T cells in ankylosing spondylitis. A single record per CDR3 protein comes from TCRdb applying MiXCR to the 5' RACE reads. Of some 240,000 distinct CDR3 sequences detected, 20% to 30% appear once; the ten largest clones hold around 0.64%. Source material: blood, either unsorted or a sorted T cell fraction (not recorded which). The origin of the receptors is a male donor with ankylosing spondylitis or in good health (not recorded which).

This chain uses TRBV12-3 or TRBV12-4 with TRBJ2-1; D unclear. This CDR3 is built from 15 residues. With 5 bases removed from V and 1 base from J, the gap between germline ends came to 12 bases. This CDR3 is CASSPQVGSYNEQFF. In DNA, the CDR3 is TGTGCCAGCAGTCCCCAAGTAGGTTCCTACAATGAGCAGTTCTTC.

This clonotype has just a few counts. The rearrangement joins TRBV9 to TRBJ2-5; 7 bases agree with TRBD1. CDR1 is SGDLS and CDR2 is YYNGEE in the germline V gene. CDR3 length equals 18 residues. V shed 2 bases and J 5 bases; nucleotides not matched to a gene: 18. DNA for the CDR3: TGTGCCAGCAGCGTTTATGGGGCCCAGAGACAGGGTCAGGAGACCCAGTACTTC. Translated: CASSVYGAQRQGQETQYF.

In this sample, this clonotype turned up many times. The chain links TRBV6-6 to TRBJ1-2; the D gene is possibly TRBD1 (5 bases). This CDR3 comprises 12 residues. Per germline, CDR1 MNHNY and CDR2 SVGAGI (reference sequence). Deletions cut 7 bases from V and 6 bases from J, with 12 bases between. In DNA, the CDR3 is TGTGCCAGCATGAATAGGGGACATGGCTACACCTTC. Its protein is CASMNRGHGYTF.

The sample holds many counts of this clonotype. The CDR3, as DNA: TGCAGCGTCAGGGAAGTGGAGACCCAGTACTTC. Protein: CSVREVETQYF. V gene TRBV29-1 combines with J gene TRBJ2-5; possible D gene TRBD1, 5 bases. Per the germline V gene, CDR1 is SQVTM and CDR2 is ANQGSEA. This CDR3 has 11 amino acids. V was clipped by 6 bases and J by 5 bases, with 10 bases between them.

The CDR3 nucleotides are TGTGCCAGCAGTTACGACGGACTCTCTGGAAACACCATATATTTT. Residues: CASSYDGLSGNTIYF. The chain uses TRBV6-5 and TRBJ1-3; no definite D call. The CDR3 extends over 15 amino acids. CDR1 is MNHEY and CDR2 is SVGAGI in the germline V gene. The V gene lost 2 bases and the J gene lost 0 bases, with 8 bases spanning the gap.

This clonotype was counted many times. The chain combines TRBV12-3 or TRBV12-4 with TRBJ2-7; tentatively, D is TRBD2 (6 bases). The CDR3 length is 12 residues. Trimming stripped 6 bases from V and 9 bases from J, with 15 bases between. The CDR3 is CASSHSSVAQYF. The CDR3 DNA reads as TGTGCCAGCAGCCACTCTAGCGTGGCGCAGTACTTC.

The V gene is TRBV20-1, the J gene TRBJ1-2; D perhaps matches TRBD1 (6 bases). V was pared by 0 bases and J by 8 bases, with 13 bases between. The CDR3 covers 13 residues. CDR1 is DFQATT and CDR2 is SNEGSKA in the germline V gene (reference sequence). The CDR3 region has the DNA TGCAGTGCTAGAGATCCGGGGGCGCGAGGCTACACCTTC. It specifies CSARDPGARGYTF.

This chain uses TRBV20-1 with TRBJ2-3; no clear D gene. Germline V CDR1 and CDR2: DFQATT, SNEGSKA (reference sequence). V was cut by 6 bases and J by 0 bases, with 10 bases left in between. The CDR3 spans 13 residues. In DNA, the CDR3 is TGCAGTGCGACTGAGATTAGCACAGATACGCAGTATTTT. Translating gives CSATEISTDTQYF.

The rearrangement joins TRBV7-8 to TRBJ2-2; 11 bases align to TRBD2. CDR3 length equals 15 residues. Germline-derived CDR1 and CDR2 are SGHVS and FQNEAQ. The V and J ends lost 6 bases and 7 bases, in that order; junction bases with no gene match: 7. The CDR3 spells CASRNPGLAVGELFF. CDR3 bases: TGTGCCAGCAGAAATCCGGGACTAGCGGTCGGGGAGCTGTTTTTT.

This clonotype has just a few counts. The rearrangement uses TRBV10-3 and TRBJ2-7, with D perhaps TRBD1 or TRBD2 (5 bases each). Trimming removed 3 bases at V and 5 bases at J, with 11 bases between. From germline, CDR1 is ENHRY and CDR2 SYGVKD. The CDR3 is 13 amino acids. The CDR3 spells CAISDEGIDEQYF. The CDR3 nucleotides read TGTGCCATCAGTGACGAGGGGATCGACGAGCAGTACTTC.

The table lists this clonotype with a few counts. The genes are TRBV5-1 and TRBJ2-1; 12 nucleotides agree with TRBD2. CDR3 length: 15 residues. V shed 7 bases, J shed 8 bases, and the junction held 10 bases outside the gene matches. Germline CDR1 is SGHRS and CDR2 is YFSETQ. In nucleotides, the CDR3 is TGCGCCAGCGCTCCCCTAGCGGGGGGGCCCCATGAGCAGTTCTTC. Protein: CASAPLAGGPHEQFF.

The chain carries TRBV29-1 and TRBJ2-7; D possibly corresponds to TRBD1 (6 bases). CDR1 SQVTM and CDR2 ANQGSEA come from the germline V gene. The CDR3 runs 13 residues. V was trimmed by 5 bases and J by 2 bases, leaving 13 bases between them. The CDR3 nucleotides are TGCAGCGTTCGTAACAGGGACCCCTACGAGCAGTACTTC. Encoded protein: CSVRNRDPYEQYF.

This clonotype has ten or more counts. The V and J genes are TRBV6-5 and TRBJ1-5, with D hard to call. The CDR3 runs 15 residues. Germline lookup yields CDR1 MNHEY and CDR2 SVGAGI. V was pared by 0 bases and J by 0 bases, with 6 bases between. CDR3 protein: CASSYSADSNQPQHF. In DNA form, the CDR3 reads TGTGCCAGCAGTTACTCGGCAGATAGCAATCAGCCCCAGCATTTT.

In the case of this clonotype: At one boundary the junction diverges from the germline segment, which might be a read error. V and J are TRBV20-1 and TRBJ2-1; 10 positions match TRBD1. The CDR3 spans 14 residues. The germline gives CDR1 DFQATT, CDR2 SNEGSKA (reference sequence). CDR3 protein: CSSRTRTGGGEQFF. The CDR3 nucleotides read TGCAGTTCTAGAACCAGGACAGGGGGAGGGGAGCAGTTCTTC.

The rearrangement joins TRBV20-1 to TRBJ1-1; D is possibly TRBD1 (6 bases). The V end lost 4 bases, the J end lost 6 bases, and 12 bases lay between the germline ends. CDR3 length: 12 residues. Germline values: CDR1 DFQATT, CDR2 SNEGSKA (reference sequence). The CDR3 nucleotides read TGCAGTGCTAAGACAGGCGGCGCTGAAGCTTTCTTT. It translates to CSAKTGGAEAFF.

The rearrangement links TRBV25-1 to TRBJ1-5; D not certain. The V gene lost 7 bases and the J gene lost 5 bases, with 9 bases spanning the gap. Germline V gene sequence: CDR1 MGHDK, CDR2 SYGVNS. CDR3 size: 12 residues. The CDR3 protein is CASKGGDQPQHF. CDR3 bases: TGTGCCAGCAAGGGAGGCGATCAGCCCCAGCATTTT.

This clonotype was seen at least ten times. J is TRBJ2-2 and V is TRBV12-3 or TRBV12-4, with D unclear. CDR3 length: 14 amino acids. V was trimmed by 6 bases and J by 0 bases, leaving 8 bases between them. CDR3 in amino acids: CASRKQPNTGELFF. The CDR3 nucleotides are TGTGCCAGCAGAAAACAGCCGAACACCGGGGAGCTGTTTTTT.

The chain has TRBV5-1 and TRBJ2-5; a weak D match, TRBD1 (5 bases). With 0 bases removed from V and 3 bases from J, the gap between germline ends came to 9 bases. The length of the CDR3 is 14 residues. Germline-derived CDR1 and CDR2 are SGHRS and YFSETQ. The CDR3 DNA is TGCGCCAGCAGCTTGGGAGACAGTGAAGAGACCCAGTACTTC. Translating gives CASSLGDSEETQYF.

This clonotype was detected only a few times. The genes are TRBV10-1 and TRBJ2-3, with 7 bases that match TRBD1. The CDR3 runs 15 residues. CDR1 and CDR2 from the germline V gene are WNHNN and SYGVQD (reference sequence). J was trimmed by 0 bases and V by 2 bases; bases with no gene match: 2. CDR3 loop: CASSERGLSTDTQYF. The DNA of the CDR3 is TGCGCCAGCAGTGAGAGGGGGCTTAGCACAGATACGCAGTATTTT.

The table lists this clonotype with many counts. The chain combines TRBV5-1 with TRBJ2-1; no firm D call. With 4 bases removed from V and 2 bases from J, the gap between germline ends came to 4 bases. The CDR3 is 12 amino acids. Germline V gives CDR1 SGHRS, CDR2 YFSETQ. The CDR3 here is CASSDTYNEQFF. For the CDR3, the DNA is TGCGCCAGCAGCGACACCTACAATGAGCAGTTCTTC.

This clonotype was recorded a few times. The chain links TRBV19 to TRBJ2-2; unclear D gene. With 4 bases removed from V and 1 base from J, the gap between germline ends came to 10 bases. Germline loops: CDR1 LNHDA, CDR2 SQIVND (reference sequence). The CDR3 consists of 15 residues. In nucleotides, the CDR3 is TGTGCCAGTAGTAAGGAGACGGTGAACACCGGGGAGCTGTTTTTT. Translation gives CASSKETVNTGELFF.

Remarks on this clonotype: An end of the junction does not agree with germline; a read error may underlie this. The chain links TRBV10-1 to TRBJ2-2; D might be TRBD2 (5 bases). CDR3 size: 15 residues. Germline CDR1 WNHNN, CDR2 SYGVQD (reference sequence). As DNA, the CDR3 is TGCGCCAGCAGTGGAGGCAGTGCGAACACCGGGGAGCTGGTTTTT. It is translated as CASSGGSANTGELVF.

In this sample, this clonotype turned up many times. DNA for the CDR3: TGCAGTGCTAGATCAGCGGCAGATACGCAGTATTTT. This encodes CSARSAADTQYF. The V gene is TRBV20-1, the J gene TRBJ2-3; D might be TRBD2 (5 bases). CDR1 is DFQATT, CDR2 SNEGSKA, per germline (reference sequence). The V gene lost 2 bases and the J gene lost 4 bases, with 7 bases spanning the gap. The CDR3 contains 12 residues.

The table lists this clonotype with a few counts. The CDR3 spells CASSSGTRGGDEQYF. The CDR3 DNA reads TGTGCCAGCAGTTCCGGGACCAGGGGGGGTGACGAGCAGTACTTC. The chain joins TRBV6-5 to TRBJ2-7; D possibly matches TRBD1 or TRBD2 (7 bases each). Trimming pared 4 bases from V and 5 bases from J, leaving 18 bases between. This CDR3 region has 15 residues. Germline loops: CDR1 MNHEY, CDR2 SVGAGI.

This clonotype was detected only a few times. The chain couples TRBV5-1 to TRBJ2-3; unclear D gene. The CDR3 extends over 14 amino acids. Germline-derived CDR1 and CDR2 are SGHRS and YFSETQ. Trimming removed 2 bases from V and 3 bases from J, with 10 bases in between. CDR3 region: CASSFRSQTDTQYF. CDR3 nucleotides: TGCGCCAGCAGCTTCCGAAGTCAGACAGATACGCAGTATTTT.

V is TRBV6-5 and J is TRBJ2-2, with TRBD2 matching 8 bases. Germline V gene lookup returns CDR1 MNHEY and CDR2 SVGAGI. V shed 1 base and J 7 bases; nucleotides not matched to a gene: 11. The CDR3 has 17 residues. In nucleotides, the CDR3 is TGTGCCAGCAGTTACTTTAGGGGCGGGGGGCTGAACGGGGAGCTGTTTTTT. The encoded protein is CASSYFRGGGLNGELFF.

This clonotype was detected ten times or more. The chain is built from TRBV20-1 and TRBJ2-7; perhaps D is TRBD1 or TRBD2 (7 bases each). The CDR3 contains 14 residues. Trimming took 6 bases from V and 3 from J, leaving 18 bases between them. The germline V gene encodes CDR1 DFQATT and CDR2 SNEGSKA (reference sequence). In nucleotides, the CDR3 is TGCAGTGCCGATAGACAGGGAGGGGTCTACGAGCAGTACTTC. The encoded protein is CSADRQGGVYEQYF.

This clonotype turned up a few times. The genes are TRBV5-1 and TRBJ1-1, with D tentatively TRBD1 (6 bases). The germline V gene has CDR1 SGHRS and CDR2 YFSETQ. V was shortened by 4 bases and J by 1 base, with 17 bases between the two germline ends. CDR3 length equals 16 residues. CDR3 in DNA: TGCGCCAGCAGCGTCTCCACGGGACACAAGAACACTGAAGCTTTCTTT. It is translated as CASSVSTGHKNTEAFF.

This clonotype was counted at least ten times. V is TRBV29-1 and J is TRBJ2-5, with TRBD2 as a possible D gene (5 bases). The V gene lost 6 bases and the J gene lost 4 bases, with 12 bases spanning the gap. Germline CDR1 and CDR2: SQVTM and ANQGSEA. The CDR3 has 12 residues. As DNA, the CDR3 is TGCAGCGTCTCAGTAGAGGGAGAGACCCAGTACTTC. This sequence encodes CSVSVEGETQYF. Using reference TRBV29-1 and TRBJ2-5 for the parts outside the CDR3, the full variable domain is SAVISQKPSRDICQRGTSLTIQCQVDSQVTMMFWYRQQPGQSLTLIATANQGSEATYESGFVIDKFPISRPNLTFSTLTVSNMSPEDSSIYLCSVSVEGETQYFGPGTRLLVL.